The next 10 T cell receptor beta chains were all read from a single sample in a study of T cells after yellow fever vaccination (dated by TCRdb to between 2017 and 2020). According to the study, the label for this sample's treatment or condition signals: live attenuated yellow fever vaccine strain. Preparation of the library involved 5' RACE. Sequencer: Illumina HiSeq 2500. The public reads were reprocessed in TCRdb via fastp at Q25 and MiXCR, keeping in-frame beta chains. Records with the same CDR3 protein are collapsed into one entry carrying the most frequent genes and DNA. The sample yields around 230,000 distinct CDR3 sequences; over 6.5% were counted once. The top ten constitute around 1.1% of the sample. This specimen was CD4+ T cells sorted from PBMCs, taken on the day of the yellow fever booster vaccination. The source of these receptors is a young man who received the YFV17D yellow fever vaccine.

This clonotype turned up a few times. CDR3 coding DNA: TGTGCCAGCAGCGCCGGGGGAGGTGAAAAACTGTTTTTT. Residues: CASSAGGGEKLFF. The chain joins TRBV7-2 to TRBJ1-4, with D perhaps TRBD1 (5 bases). CDR1 and CDR2 (germline): SGHTA, FQGNSA. The CDR3 consists of 13 residues. Trimming stripped 5 bases from V and 7 bases from J, with 11 bases between.

Note on this clonotype: A much bigger clone sits one base away, suggesting this may be a read error. The chain couples TRBV29-1 to TRBJ1-2, with a possible D match to TRBD1 (6 bases). Germline V gene lookup returns CDR1 SQVTM and CDR2 ANQGSEA. V was cut by 7 bases and J by 7 bases, with 22 bases left in between. The CDR3 runs to 14 residues. The CDR3 protein is CSGKGGSKGGGYTF. Here the CDR3 DNA reads TGCAGCGGTAAGGGGGGCTCAAAGGGAGGTGGCTACACCTTC.

The V and J genes are TRBV7-2 and TRBJ2-1; no firm D call. The CDR3 is 11 residues long. Trimming stripped 3 bases from V and 8 bases from J, with 5 bases between. Germline V gene sequence: CDR1 SGHTA, CDR2 FQGNSA. The CDR3 is CASSFLYEQFF. For the CDR3, the DNA is TGTGCCAGCAGCTTTCTGTATGAGCAGTTCTTC. The entire variable domain, with the rest obtained from reference TRBV7-2 and TRBJ2-1, is as follows: GAGVSQSPSNKVTEKGKDVELRCDPISGHTALYWYRQSLGQGLEFLIYFQGNSAPDKSGLPSDRFSAERTGGSVSTLTIQRTQQEDSAVYLCASSFLYEQFFGPGTRLTVL.

This clonotype was observed a few times. This chain connects TRBV20-1 to TRBJ2-1, with D maybe TRBD1 (5 bases). Germline CDR1 reads DFQATT; CDR2 reads SNEGSKA (reference sequence). This CDR3 spans 12 amino acids. V lost 3 bases, J lost 10 bases, and 13 bases lay in between. DNA of the CDR3: TGCAGTGCTAGCTCGGGCAGGGCGGAGCAGTTCTTC. Residues: CSASSGRAEQFF.

This clonotype was counted ten times or more. This chain links TRBV19 with TRBJ2-1; 10 bases fit TRBD2. Germline V lookup: CDR1 LNHDA, CDR2 SQIVND (reference sequence). The CDR3 consists of 15 residues. The ends lost 9 bases at V and 1 base at J; junction bases unmatched: 6. This chain's CDR3 is CASSHSGRSYNEQFF. CDR3 DNA sequence: TGTGCCAGCTCCCATAGCGGGAGGTCCTACAATGAGCAGTTCTTC.

This clonotype was observed many times. This chain uses TRBV6-2 or TRBV6-3 with TRBJ2-1, with no clear D. Germline-derived CDR1 and CDR2 are MNHEY and SVGEGT. This CDR3 has 12 amino acids. Trimming stripped 10 bases from V and 0 bases from J, with 7 bases between. Here the CDR3 DNA reads TGTGCCACCCGGAGCTCCTACAATGAGCAGTTCTTC. Protein product: CATRSSYNEQFF.

The count of this clonotype is one. Possible read error: a much larger clone is one base away. The chain recombines TRBV12-3 or TRBV12-4 with TRBJ2-5; D may match TRBD1 or TRBD2 (5 bases each). This CDR3 has 17 amino acids. The CDR3 coding sequence is TGTCCCAGCAGTCCTCCGGGACCCCACGGTCTTGGGGAGACCCAGTACTTC. Translation gives CPSSPPGPHGLGETQYF.

This clonotype was observed at least ten times. This CDR3 reads CASSPHGVVGTGVLNTEAFF. The CDR3 bases are TGTGCCAGCAGCCCCCATGGAGTGGTGGGGACAGGGGTTCTGAACACTGAAGCTTTCTTT. V usage is TRBV5-6 and J usage is TRBJ1-1; 10 bases agree with TRBD1. The germline V gene encodes CDR1 SGHDT and CDR2 YYEEEE. With V trimmed by 4 bases and J by 0 bases, 18 bases remained unmatched. This CDR3 region has 20 residues. Filled out from reference TRBV5-6 and TRBJ1-1, the complete variable domain reads DAGVTQSPTHLIKTRGQQVTLRCSPKSGHDTVSWYQQALGQGPQFIFQYYEEEERQRGNFPDRFSGHQFPNYSSELNVNALLLGDSALYLCASSPHGVVGTGVLNTEAFFGQGTRLTVV.

The table lists this clonotype with a few counts. V and J are TRBV12-3 or TRBV12-4 and TRBJ2-4, with TRBD2 as a possible D gene (6 bases). The V end lost 6 bases, the J end lost 0 bases, and 9 bases lay between the germline ends. This CDR3 spans 14 amino acids. The CDR3 spells CASRMGLAKNIQYF. For the CDR3, the DNA is TGTGCCAGCAGAATGGGACTAGCCAAAAACATTCAGTACTTC.

This clonotype appeared a few times. The chain is built from TRBV28 and TRBJ2-7; D ambiguous. Germline lookup yields CDR1 MDHEN and CDR2 SYDVKM. V was clipped by 5 bases and J by 6 bases, with 14 bases between them. The CDR3 covers 13 residues. DNA for the CDR3: TGTGCCAGCAGTCCCCTTACCAAACCCGAGCAGTACTTC. Amino acids: CASSPLTKPEQYF.